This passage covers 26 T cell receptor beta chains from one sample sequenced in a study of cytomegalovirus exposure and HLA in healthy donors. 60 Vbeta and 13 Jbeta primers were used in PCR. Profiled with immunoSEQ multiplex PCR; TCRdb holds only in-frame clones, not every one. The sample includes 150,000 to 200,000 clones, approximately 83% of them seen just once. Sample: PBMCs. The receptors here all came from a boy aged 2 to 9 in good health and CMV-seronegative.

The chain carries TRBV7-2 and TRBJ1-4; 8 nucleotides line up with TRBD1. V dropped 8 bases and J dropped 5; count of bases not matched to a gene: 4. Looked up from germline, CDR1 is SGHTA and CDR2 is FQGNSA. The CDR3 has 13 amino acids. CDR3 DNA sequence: TGTGCCAGCCGGGGACAGGACAATGAAAAACTGTTTTTT. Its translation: CASRGQDNEKLFF.

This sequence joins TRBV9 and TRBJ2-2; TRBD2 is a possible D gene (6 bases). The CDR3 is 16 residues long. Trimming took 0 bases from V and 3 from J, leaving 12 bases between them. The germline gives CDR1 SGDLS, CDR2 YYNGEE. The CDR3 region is CASSVVGGRDTGELFF. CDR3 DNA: TGTGCCAGCAGCGTAGTGGGGGGTCGGGACACCGGGGAGCTGTTTTTT.

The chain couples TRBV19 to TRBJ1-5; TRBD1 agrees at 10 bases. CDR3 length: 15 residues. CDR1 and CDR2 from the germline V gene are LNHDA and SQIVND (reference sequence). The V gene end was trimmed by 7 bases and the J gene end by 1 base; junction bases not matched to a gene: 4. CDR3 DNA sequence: TGTGCCAGTACCTGGACAGGGGGAAGCAATCAGCCCCAGCATTTT. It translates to CASTWTGGSNQPQHF.

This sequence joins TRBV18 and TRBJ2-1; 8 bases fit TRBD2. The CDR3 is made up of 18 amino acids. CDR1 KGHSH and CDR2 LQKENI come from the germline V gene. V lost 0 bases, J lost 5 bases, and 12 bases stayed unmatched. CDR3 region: CASSPPKLAERTNNEQFF. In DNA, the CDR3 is TGTGCCAGCTCACCACCCAAACTAGCGGAGCGGACCAACAATGAGCAGTTCTTC.

Here the CDR3 reads CASSLVAGEGEQYF. DNA for the CDR3: TGTGCCAGCAGCTTAGTAGCGGGAGAGGGCGAGCAGTACTTC. This chain links TRBV7-3 with TRBJ2-7; TRBD2 agrees at 9 bases. Germline V gives CDR1 SGHTA, CDR2 FQGTGA. With 2 bases clipped from V and 6 bases from J, the junction kept 5 bases outside the gene matches. The CDR3 spans 14 residues.

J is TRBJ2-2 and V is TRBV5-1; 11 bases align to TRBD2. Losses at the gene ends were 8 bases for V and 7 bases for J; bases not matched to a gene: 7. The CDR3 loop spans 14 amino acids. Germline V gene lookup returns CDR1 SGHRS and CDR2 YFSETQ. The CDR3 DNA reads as TGCGCCAGTACCCCGGGACTAGCGGTCGGGGAGCTGTTTTTT. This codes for CASTPGLAVGELFF.

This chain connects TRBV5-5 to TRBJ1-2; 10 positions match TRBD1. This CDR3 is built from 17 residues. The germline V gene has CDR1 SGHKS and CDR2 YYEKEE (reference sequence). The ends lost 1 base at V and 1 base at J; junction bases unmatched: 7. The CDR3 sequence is CASSLPGTGAINYGYTF. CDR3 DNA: TGTGCCAGCAGCTTGCCCGGGACAGGGGCTATTAACTATGGCTACACCTTC.

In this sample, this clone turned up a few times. CDR3 amino acids: CASSEAGRPPLHF. The CDR3 coding sequence is TGTGCCAGCAGTGAAGCGGGGAGGCCCCCCCTCCACTTT. V and J are TRBV6-1 and TRBJ1-6; D not certain. The CDR3 sequence is 13 residues long. CDR1 and CDR2 (germline): MNHNS, SASEGT. V gave up 0 bases and J gave up 13 bases, with 10 bases separating them.

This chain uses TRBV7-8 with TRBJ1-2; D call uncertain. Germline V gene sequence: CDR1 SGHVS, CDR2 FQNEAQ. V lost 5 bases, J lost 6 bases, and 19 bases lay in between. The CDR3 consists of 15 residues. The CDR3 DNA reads TGTGCCAGCAGCACCCAACCGAAGGGAGACCATGGCTACACCTTC. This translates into CASSTQPKGDHGYTF.

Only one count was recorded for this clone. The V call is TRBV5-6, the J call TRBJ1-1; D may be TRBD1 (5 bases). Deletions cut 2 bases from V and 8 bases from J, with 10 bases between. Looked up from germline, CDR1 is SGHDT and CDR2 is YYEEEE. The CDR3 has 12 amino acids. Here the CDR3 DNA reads TGTGCCAGCAGCTTTCTCGGGGGGGAAGCTTTCTTT. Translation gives CASSFLGGEAFF. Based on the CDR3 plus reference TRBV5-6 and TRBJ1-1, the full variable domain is DAGVTQSPTHLIKTRGQQVTLRCSPKSGHDTVSWYQQALGQGPQFIFQYYEEEERQRGNFPDRFSGHQFPNYSSELNVNALLLGDSALYLCASSFLGGEAFFGQGTRLTVV.

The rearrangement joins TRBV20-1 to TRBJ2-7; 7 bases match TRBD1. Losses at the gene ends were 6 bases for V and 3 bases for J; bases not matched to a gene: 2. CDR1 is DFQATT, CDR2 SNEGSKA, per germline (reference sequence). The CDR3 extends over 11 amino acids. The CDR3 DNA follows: TGCAGTGCCTGGGACAGCTACGAGCAGTACTTC. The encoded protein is CSAWDSYEQYF.

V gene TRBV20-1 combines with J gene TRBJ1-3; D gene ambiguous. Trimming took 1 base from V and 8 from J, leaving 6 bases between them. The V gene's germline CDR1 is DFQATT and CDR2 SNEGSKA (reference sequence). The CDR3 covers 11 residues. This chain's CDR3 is CSARVADTIYF. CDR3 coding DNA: TGCAGTGCTAGAGTGGCGGACACCATATATTTT.

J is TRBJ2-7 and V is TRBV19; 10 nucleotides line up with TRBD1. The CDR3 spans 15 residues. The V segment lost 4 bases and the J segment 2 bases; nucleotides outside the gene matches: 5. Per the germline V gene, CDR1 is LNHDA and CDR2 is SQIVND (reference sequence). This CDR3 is CASSTPGTGAYEQYF. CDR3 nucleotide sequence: TGTGCCAGTAGTACACCCGGGACAGGGGCCTACGAGCAGTACTTC.

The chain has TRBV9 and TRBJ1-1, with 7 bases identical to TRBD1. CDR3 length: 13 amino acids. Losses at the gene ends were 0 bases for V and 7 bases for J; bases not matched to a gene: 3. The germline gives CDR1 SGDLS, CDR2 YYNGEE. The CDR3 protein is CASSVEAGGEAFF. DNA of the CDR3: TGTGCCAGCAGCGTAGAAGCAGGGGGTGAAGCTTTCTTT.

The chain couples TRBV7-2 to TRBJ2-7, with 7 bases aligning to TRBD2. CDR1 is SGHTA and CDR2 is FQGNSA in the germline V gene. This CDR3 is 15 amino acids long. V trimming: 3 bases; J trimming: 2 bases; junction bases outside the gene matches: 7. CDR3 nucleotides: TGTGCCAGCAGCTTTGGTCTAGCGGACACCTACGAGCAGTACTTC. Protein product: CASSFGLADTYEQYF.

The CDR3 loop is CASSEALAGEFTGELFF. The CDR3 DNA follows: TGTGCCAGCAGTGAGGCTCTGGCGGGGGAGTTCACCGGGGAGCTGTTTTTT. The gene calls are TRBV6-1 and TRBJ2-2, with 7 nucleotides matching TRBD2. V dropped 3 bases and J dropped 4; count of bases not matched to a gene: 11. This CDR3 has 17 residues. Germline-derived CDR1 and CDR2 are MNHNS and SASEGT.

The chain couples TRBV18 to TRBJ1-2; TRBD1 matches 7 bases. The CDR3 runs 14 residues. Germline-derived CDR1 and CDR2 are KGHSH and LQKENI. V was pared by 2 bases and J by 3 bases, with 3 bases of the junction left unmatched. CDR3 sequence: CASSPYRGHYGYTF. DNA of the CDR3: TGTGCCAGCTCACCATACAGGGGCCACTATGGCTACACCTTC.

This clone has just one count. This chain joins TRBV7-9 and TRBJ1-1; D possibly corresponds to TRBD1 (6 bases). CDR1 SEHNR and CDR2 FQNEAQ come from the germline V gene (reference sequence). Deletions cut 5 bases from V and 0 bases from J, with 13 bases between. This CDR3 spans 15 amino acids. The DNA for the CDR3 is TGTGCCAGCAGCGTAGGACAGCTGATGAACACTGAAGCTTTCTTT. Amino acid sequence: CASSVGQLMNTEAFF.

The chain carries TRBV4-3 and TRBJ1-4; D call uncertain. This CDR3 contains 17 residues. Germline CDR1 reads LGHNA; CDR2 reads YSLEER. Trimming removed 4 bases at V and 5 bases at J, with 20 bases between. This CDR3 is CASSRGPGGGYNEKLFF. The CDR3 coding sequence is TGCGCCAGCAGCCGTGGACCGGGAGGCGGATACAATGAAAAACTGTTTTTT.

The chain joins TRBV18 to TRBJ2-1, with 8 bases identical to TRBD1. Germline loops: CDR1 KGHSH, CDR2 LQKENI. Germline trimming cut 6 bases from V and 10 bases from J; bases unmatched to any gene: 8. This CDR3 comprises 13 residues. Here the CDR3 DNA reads TGTGCCAGCTCTCCGGGACAGGAGAGAGAGCAGTTCTTC. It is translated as CASSPGQEREQFF.

CDR3 in amino acids: CASSAPAGGYEQYF. DNA for the CDR3: TGTGCCAGCAGCGCCCCGGCGGGAGGCTACGAGCAGTACTTC. The chain combines TRBV7-9 with TRBJ2-7; 8 nucleotides agree with TRBD2. V gave up 5 bases and J gave up 3 bases; unmatched junction bases: 6. Germline CDR1 SEHNR, CDR2 FQNEAQ (reference sequence). The CDR3 is 14 residues long. Variable domain in full (rest from reference TRBV7-9 and TRBJ2-7): DTGVSQNPRHKITKRGQNVTFRCDPISEHNRLYWYRQTLGQGPEFLTYFQNEAQLEKSRLLSDRFSAERPKGSFSTLEIQRTEQGDSAMYLCASSAPAGGYEQYFGPGTRLTVT.

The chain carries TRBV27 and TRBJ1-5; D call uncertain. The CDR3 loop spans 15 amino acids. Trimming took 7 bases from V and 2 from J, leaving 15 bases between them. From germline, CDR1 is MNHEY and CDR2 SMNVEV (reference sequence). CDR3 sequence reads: CASKSRGSGNQPQHF. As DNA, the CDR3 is TGTGCCAGCAAAAGTCGTGGTTCGGGCAATCAGCCCCAGCATTTT.

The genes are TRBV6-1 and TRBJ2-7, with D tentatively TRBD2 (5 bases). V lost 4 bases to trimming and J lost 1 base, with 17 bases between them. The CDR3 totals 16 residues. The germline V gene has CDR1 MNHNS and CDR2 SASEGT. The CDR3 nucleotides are TGTGCCAGCAGTGGTCAAGAACTAGGTCCGTCCTACGAGCAGTACTTC. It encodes CASSGQELGPSYEQYF.

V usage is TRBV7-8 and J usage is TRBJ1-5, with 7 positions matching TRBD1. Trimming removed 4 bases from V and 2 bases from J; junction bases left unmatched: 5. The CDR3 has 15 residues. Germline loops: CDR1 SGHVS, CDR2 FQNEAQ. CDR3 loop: CASSSQGIGNQPQHF. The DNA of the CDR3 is TGTGCCAGCAGCTCACAGGGGATAGGCAATCAGCCCCAGCATTTT.

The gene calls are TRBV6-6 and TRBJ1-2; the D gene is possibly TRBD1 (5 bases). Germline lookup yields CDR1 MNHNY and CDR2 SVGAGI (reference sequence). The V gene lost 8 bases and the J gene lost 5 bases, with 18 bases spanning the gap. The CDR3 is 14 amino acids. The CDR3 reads CASWGSPAGYGYTF. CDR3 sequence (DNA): TGTGCCAGCTGGGGCAGCCCAGCTGGTTATGGCTACACCTTC.

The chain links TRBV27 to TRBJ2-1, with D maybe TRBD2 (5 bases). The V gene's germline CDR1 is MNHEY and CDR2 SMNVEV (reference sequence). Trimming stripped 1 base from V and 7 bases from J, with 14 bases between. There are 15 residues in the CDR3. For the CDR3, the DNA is TGTGCCAGCAGTTTATTCGGGATGGAAGGGAATGAGCAGTTCTTC. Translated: CASSLFGMEGNEQFF.